Here is one T cell receptor (beta chain) with its context. Its antigen remains unidentified. Germline CDR1 SGHRS, CDR2 YFSETQ. The CDR3 is made up of 14 amino acids. Trimming stripped 6 bases from V and 1 base from J, with 10 bases between. The sample belongs to a study of early T cells in non-severe SARS-CoV-2 infection. Turning to the study itself: It was bulk RNA from unsorted whole blood that was sequenced, and the chains were unpaired. Findings and limits, study-wide: Matches to VDJdb favored anti-spike CD8 responses and missed private and CD4 specificities.

Individually, cDNA molecules had unique molecular identifiers attached to them. TCRdb analysed the 5' RACE reads with MiXCR anew, one entry per CDR3 protein. The sample carries 40,000 to 50,000 distinct CDR3 sequences, 13% recorded once. The V and J genes are TRBV5-1 and TRBJ2-2, with D tentatively TRBD1 (5 bases). The sample taken for sequencing was whole blood. This receptor was taken from an adult who was a healthcare worker with PCR-confirmed SARS-CoV-2 infection or an uninfected control (not recorded which). The CDR3 loop is CASKRTGNTGELFF. CDR3 nucleotide sequence: TGCGCCAGCAAACGAACAGGGAACACCGGGGAGCTGTTTTTT.